These 18 T cell receptor beta chains were sequenced from one sample in a study. TCRdb re-called the 5' RACE reads with MiXCR, one entry per CDR3 protein. The table lists approximately 7,100 distinct CDR3 sequences, around 66% of them singletons. Cells sorted as Tregs were CD4+, CD25+ and CD127-/low. Source material: tumor-infiltrating Tregs sorted from the breast tumor. The source is a female donor with breast cancer.

This chain connects TRBV12-3 or TRBV12-4 to TRBJ2-1; D gene ambiguous. Trimming removed 6 bases at V and 4 bases at J, with 7 bases between. CDR3 size: 12 residues. The CDR3 coding sequence is TGTGCCAGCAGCTTGGCATACAATGAGCAGTTCTTC. The encoded protein is CASSLAYNEQFF.

This clonotype was detected a few times. J is TRBJ2-7 and V is TRBV11-3, with D uncertain. The CDR3 length is 13 residues. Trimming left V 6 bases short and J 0 bases short, with 9 bases between. CDR1 and CDR2 (germline): SGHNT, YENEEA. The CDR3 loop is CASRGKSSYEQYF. The CDR3 nucleotides are TGTGCCAGCAGGGGGAAGAGCTCCTACGAGCAGTACTTC.

This chain's CDR3 is CSVGRGTGELFF. The DNA of the CDR3 is TGCAGCGTAGGACGGGGCACCGGGGAGCTGTTTTTT. V gene TRBV29-1 combines with J gene TRBJ2-2; perhaps TRBD2 as D (5 bases). The CDR3 loop spans 12 amino acids. Germline CDR1 reads SQVTM; CDR2 reads ANQGSEA. With 6 bases removed from V and 4 bases from J, the gap between germline ends came to 9 bases.

This clonotype was detected a few times. CDR3 sequence: CASSLAIGTGGDGYTF. CDR3 nucleotide sequence: TGTGCCAGCAGTTTAGCGATTGGAACAGGGGGAGATGGCTACACCTTC. The chain joins TRBV12-3 or TRBV12-4 to TRBJ1-2; 8 bases match TRBD1. CDR3 length: 16 residues. The junction had 9 bases not matched to a gene; V was cut back by 0 bases and J by 6 bases.

There are a few counts of this clonotype. This sequence joins TRBV20-1 and TRBJ2-1; D not resolved. CDR3 length: 11 amino acids. V lost 4 bases and J 6 bases, leaving 7 bases between the germline ends. Germline V gene sequence: CDR1 DFQATT, CDR2 SNEGSKA (reference sequence). The CDR3 is CSATSPNEQFF. CDR3 DNA sequence: TGCAGTGCTACATCACCCAATGAGCAGTTCTTC.

The V and J genes are TRBV20-1 and TRBJ1-1, with a tentative D call TRBD1 (5 bases). V lost 3 bases and J 11 bases, leaving 16 bases between the germline ends. Germline V gene data show CDR1 as DFQATT and CDR2 as SNEGSKA (reference sequence). The CDR3 has 12 amino acids. This chain's CDR3 is CSARLQGLYAFF. Written as DNA, the CDR3 is TGCAGTGCTAGGTTGCAGGGCCTGTATGCTTTCTTT.

This clonotype came up a few times. The chain combines TRBV20-1 with TRBJ2-7; D ambiguous. Trimming shortened V by 0 bases and J by 4 bases, and 10 bases separated the two germline ends. The CDR3 spans 13 residues. In germline, CDR1 is DFQATT, CDR2 SNEGSKA (reference sequence). The CDR3 protein is CSARDFLRYEQYF. The CDR3 nucleotides read TGCAGTGCTAGAGATTTTCTGCGTTACGAGCAGTACTTC.

The chain has TRBV11-3 and TRBJ2-1; 11 bases align to TRBD2. The CDR3 covers 14 residues. Unmatched junction bases numbered 4, after V lost 5 bases and J lost 7 bases. The V gene's germline CDR1 is SGHNT and CDR2 YENEEA. CDR3 nucleotide sequence: TGTGCCAGCAGCCAGCTAGCGGGGGGAAATGAGCAGTTCTTC. Amino acids: CASSQLAGGNEQFF. Based on the CDR3 plus reference TRBV11-3 and TRBJ2-1, the full variable domain is EAGVVQSPRYKIIEKKQPVAFWCNPISGHNTLYWYLQNLGQGPELLIRYENEEAVDDSQLPKDRFSAERLKGVDSTLKIQPAELGDSAVYLCASSQLAGGNEQFFGPGTRLTVL.

The chain recombines TRBV6-4 with TRBJ2-1; D tentatively reads TRBD1 or TRBD2 (5 bases each). The CDR3 has 14 residues. Germline V gene data show CDR1 as MRHNA and CDR2 as SNTAGT. Trimming took 3 bases from V and 6 from J, leaving 12 bases between them. The DNA of the CDR3 is TGTGCCAGCAGTGAACGCCGGGACGGCAATGAGCAGTTCTTC. Residues: CASSERRDGNEQFF.

The V call is TRBV20-1, the J call TRBJ1-1; possible D gene TRBD1, 5 bases. Germline CDR1 is DFQATT and CDR2 is SNEGSKA (reference sequence). The CDR3 runs 14 residues. V shed 6 bases and J shed 5 bases, with 19 bases lying between them. This chain's CDR3 is CSAPDVGRGTEAFF. The CDR3 region has the DNA TGCAGTGCGCCCGACGTCGGCCGGGGGACTGAAGCTTTCTTT.

The rearrangement uses TRBV20-1 and TRBJ2-5, with D possibly TRBD2 on 6 matching bases. The CDR3 runs to 12 residues. The germline V gene encodes CDR1 DFQATT and CDR2 SNEGSKA (reference sequence). The V end was cut by 5 bases, the J end by 10 bases, with 17 bases between. The CDR3 sequence is CSAWTLPGDQYF. DNA of the CDR3: TGCAGTGCTTGGACCCTCCCGGGGGACCAGTACTTC.

This chain joins TRBV7-9 and TRBJ2-7; TRBD1 aligns across 7 bases. J gave up 5 bases and V 6 bases, and 13 bases lay outside the gene matches. This CDR3 has 15 amino acids. Germline CDR1 and CDR2: SEHNR and FQNEAQ (reference sequence). This CDR3 is CASSYQGVWGDEQYF. The DNA of the CDR3 is TGTGCCAGCAGTTACCAGGGGGTTTGGGGCGACGAGCAGTACTTC.

The V and J genes are TRBV4-2 and TRBJ2-1, with D maybe TRBD2 (6 bases). The germline CDR1 and CDR2 sequences are LGHNA and YNFKEQ. Trimming left V 7 bases short and J 7 bases short, with 20 bases between. CDR3 length equals 15 residues. For the CDR3, the DNA is TGTGCCAGCAACCCCTCTGGGGGGAGCAAAAATGAGCAGTTCTTC. Translation gives CASNPSGGSKNEQFF.

The chain's CDR3 is CSAREGYGYTF. CDR3 coding DNA: TGCAGTGCTAGAGAAGGCTATGGCTACACCTTC. This rearrangement joins TRBV20-1 to TRBJ1-2; unclear D gene. CDR3 length: 11 residues. V was clipped by 0 bases and J by 4 bases, with 3 bases between them. Germline-derived CDR1 and CDR2 are DFQATT and SNEGSKA (reference sequence).

The chain has TRBV24-1 and TRBJ2-1, with 7 bases lining up with TRBD1. The germline CDR1 and CDR2 sequences are KGHDR and SFDVKD. The CDR3 spans 15 residues. The V segment lost 3 bases and the J segment 2 bases; nucleotides outside the gene matches: 3. CDR3 DNA sequence: TGTGCCACCAGTGATCCGGGACAGACCTACAATGAGCAGTTCTTC. It specifies CATSDPGQTYNEQFF.

The chain recombines TRBV5-1 with TRBJ2-2; unclear D gene. CDR3 length: 13 residues. Per germline, CDR1 SGHRS and CDR2 YFSETQ. V lost 0 bases, J lost 7 bases, and 7 bases lay in between. For the CDR3, the DNA is TGCGCCAGCAGCTTGGCCTTTGGCGGGGAGCTGTTTTTT. Translated, it gives CASSLAFGGELFF. Full variable domain (outside the CDR3, taken from reference TRBV5-1 and TRBJ2-2): KAGVTQTPRYLIKTRGQQVTLSCSPISGHRSVSWYQQTPGQGLQFLFEYFSETQRNKGNFPGRFSGRQFSNSRSEMNVSTLELGDSALYLCASSLAFGGELFFGEGSRLTVL.

V gene TRBV11-3 combines with J gene TRBJ2-1, with D perhaps matching TRBD1 (6 bases). Germline V CDR1 and CDR2: SGHNT, YENEEA. The CDR3 is 15 residues long. Trimming removed 5 bases at V and 5 bases at J, with 16 bases between. CDR3 amino acids: CASSPSGTRDNEQFF. CDR3 bases: TGTGCCAGCAGCCCTTCCGGGACACGGGACAATGAGCAGTTCTTC.

This clonotype was found a few times. The rearrangement joins TRBV6-1 to TRBJ2-7; 8 nucleotides match TRBD1. CDR1 and CDR2 (germline): MNHNS, SASEGT. The CDR3 consists of 14 residues. V lost 5 bases to trimming and J lost 2 bases; unmatched junction nucleotides: 5. CDR3 sequence (DNA): TGTGCCAGCAGTCCGGACAGGGTTACCTACGAGCAGTACTTC. Protein: CASSPDRVTYEQYF.